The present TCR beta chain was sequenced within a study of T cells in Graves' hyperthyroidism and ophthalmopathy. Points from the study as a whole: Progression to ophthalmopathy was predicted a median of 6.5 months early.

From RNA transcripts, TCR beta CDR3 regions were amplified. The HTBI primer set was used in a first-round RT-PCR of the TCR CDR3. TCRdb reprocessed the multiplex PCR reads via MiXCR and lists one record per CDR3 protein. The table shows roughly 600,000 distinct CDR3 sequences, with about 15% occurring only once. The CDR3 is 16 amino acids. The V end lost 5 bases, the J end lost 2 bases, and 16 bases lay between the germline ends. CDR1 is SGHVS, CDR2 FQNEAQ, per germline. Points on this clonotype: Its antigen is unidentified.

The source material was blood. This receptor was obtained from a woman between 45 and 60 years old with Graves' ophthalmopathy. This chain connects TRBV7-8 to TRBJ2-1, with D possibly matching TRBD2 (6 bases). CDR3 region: CASSNRLGETYNEQFF. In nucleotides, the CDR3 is TGTGCCAGCAGCAATCGACTAGGCGAAACCTACAATGAGCAGTTCTTC.